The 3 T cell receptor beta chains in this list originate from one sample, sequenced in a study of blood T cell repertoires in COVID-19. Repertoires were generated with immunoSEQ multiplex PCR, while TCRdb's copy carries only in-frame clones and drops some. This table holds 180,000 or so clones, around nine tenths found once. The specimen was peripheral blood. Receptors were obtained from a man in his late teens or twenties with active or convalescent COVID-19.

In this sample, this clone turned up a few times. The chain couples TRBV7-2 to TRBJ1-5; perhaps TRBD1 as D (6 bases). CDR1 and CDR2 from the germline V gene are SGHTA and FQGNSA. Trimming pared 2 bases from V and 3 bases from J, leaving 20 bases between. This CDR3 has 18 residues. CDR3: CASSLYFMGAQANQPQHF. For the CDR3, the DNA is TGTGCCAGCAGCTTATACTTCATGGGGGCGCAGGCCAATCAGCCCCAGCATTTT.

The CDR3 protein is CASSLRGPAATDTQYF. In DNA, the CDR3 is TGTGCCAGCAGTTTAAGGGGGCCTGCGGCCACAGATACGCAGTATTTT. The J gene is TRBJ2-3, the V gene TRBV27; 7 bases line up with TRBD1. The CDR3 runs to 16 residues. With 2 bases clipped from V and 2 bases from J, the junction kept 7 bases outside the gene matches. Germline V lookup: CDR1 MNHEY, CDR2 SMNVEV (reference sequence).

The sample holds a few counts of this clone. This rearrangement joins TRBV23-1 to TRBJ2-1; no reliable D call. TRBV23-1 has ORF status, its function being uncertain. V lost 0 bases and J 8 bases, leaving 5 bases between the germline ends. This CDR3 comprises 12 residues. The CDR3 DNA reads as TGCGCCAGCAGTCAATCGAGTGATGAGCAGTTCTTC. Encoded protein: CASSQSSDEQFF.